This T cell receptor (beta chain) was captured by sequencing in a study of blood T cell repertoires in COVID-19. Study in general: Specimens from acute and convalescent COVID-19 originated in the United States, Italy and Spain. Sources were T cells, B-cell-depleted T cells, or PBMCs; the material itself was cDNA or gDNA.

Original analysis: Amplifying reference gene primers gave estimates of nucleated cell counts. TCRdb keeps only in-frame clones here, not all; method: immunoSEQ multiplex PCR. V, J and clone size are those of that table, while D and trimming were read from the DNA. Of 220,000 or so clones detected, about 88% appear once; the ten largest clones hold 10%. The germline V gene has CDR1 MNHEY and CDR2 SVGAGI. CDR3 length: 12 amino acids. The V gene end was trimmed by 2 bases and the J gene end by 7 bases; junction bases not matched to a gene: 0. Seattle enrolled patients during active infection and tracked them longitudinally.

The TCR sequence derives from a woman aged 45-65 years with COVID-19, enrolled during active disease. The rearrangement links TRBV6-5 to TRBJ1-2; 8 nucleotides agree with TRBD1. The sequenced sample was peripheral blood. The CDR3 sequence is CASSYGQGGYTF. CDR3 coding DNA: TGTGCCAGCAGTTACGGACAGGGTGGCTACACCTTC.